The clone carrying this T cell receptor (beta chain) was seen many times. Its target is unknown. Diagnosis rested on symptoms, serum thyroxine and TRAb, thyroid ultrasound, and orbital computed tomography. Researchers amplified the TCR beta CDR3 regions from RNA transcripts. An initial round of RT-PCR targeting the TCR CDR3 relied on the HTBI primer set. TCRdb redid the calling of the multiplex PCR reads with MiXCR, one entry per CDR3 protein. The table includes about 570,000 distinct CDR3 sequences, roughly 50% detected once. The entry originates in a study of T cells in Graves' hyperthyroidism and ophthalmopathy. Study outcomes and limitations: Ophthalmopathy, which appeared later, was predicted by the model a median roughly 6.6 months before onset. A 13 V-J model separated ophthalmopathy from stable hyperthyroidism. Most thyroid clonotypes expanded above 0.001 were also detected in blood.

V was cut by 7 bases and J by 4 bases, with 11 bases left in between. The CDR3 length is 13 residues. Germline assignment: CDR1 SNHLY and CDR2 FYNNEI. The sequence was obtained from an adult woman with Graves' disease, either hyperthyroidism or ophthalmopathy (not recorded which). This sequence joins TRBV2 and TRBJ1-3, with D unresolved. Sequencing was carried out using peripheral blood or thyroid tissue (not recorded which). DNA of the CDR3: TGTGCCAGCATTTCCGGTACGGGAAACACCATATATTTT. Protein product: CASISGTGNTIYF.